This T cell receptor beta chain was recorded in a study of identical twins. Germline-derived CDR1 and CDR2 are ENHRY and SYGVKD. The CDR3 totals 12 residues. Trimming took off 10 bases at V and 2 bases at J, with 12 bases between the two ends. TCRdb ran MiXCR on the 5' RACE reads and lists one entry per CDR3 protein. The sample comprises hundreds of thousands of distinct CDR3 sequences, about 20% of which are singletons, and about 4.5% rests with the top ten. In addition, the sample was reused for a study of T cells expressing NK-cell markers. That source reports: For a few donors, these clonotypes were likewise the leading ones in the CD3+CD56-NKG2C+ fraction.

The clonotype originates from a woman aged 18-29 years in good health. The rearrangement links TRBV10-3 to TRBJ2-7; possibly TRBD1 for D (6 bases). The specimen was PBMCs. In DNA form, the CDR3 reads TGTGCCACGGCGGACAGTACCTACGAGCAGTACTTC. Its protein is CATADSTYEQYF.